The 9 T cell receptor beta chains below come from one sample, sequenced in a study of cytomegalovirus exposure and HLA in healthy donors. Researchers ran the PCR with 60 Vbeta and 13 Jbeta primers. Here immunoSEQ multiplex PCR was the method, and the copy in TCRdb shows in-frame clones only, minus some. Of approximately 110,000 clones listed, just over 15% are singletons. The source material was PBMCs. These TCRs come from a woman aged 18-30 years in good health and CMV-seronegative.

This clone has just a few counts. The rearrangement joins TRBV7-3 to TRBJ2-5; D unresolved. The CDR3 is 14 residues long. Germline lookup yields CDR1 SGHTA and CDR2 FQGTGA. With 2 bases removed from V and 5 bases from J, the gap between germline ends came to 12 bases. CDR3 amino acids: CASSLVPSTETQYF. CDR3 in DNA: TGTGCCAGCAGCTTAGTCCCGAGTACGGAGACCCAGTACTTC.

This clone has just a few counts. This chain's CDR3 is CASSVGGPNTEAFF. As DNA, the CDR3 is TGTGCCAGCAGTGTCGGGGGACCGAACACTGAAGCTTTCTTT. The chain couples TRBV2 to TRBJ1-1; TRBD1 might be the D (5 bases). CDR3 length: 14 residues. Deletions cut 4 bases from V and 1 base from J, with 10 bases between. CDR1 is SNHLY, CDR2 FYNNEI, per germline.

The table lists this clone with a few counts. The J gene is TRBJ1-6, the V gene TRBV7-9; D gene ambiguous. Germline V CDR1 and CDR2: SEHNR, FQNEAQ (reference sequence). The CDR3 runs 14 residues. Trimming left V 5 bases short and J 3 bases short, with 8 bases between. In DNA, the CDR3 is TGTGCCAGCAGCCCACAAAGCTATAATTCACCCCTCCACTTT. It specifies CASSPQSYNSPLHF.

The rearrangement joins TRBV6-6 to TRBJ2-7, with 9 bases aligning to TRBD1. CDR1 and CDR2 from the germline V gene are MNHNY and SVGAGI (reference sequence). J lost 6 bases, V lost 7 bases, and 10 bases had no gene match. This CDR3 is 14 amino acids long. This CDR3 is CASTETGGLFEQYF. The CDR3 nucleotides read TGTGCCAGCACCGAGACAGGGGGTTTGTTCGAGCAGTACTTC.

This clone was seen a handful of times. The chain has TRBV7-6 and TRBJ2-3; TRBD1 agrees at 7 bases. With V trimmed by 5 bases and J by 0 bases, 5 bases remained unmatched. Germline CDR1 reads SGHVS; CDR2 reads FNYEAQ. This CDR3 has 15 residues. The CDR3 here is CASSPDRESTDTQYF. The CDR3 DNA is TGTGCCAGCAGCCCCGACAGGGAAAGCACAGATACGCAGTATTTT.

This sequence joins TRBV5-1 and TRBJ1-1; perhaps TRBD1 as D (5 bases). This CDR3 region has 13 residues. The germline V gene encodes CDR1 SGHRS and CDR2 YFSETQ. The ends were cut back, 7 bases at V and 0 bases at J, with 10 bases in the middle. The CDR3 DNA reads as TGCGCCAGCGGGGCGATGATGAACACTGAAGCTTTCTTT. It translates to CASGAMMNTEAFF.

In its sample, this clone was seen a few times. The chain links TRBV5-1 to TRBJ2-7, with TRBD1 as a possible D gene (6 bases). Trimming removed 0 bases from V and 6 bases from J, with 19 bases in between. CDR1 is SGHRS, CDR2 YFSETQ, per germline. The CDR3 has 16 amino acids. DNA of the CDR3: TGCGCCAGCAGCTTGGATGAGGACAGCTCCTATTTCGAGCAGTACTTC. Amino acid sequence: CASSLDEDSSYFEQYF.

The chain has TRBV30 and TRBJ2-5; D unclear. Germline V gene sequence: CDR1 GTSNPN, CDR2 SVGIG (reference sequence). This CDR3 spans 12 amino acids. V dropped 3 bases and J dropped 2 bases, with 7 bases sitting between them. DNA of the CDR3: TGTGCCTGGAGGGGCAGTCAAGAGACCCAGTACTTC. It translates to CAWRGSQETQYF.

This clone was observed a few times. The genes are TRBV5-1 and TRBJ2-2; perhaps TRBD2 as D (5 bases). CDR1 and CDR2 from the germline V gene are SGHRS and YFSETQ. This CDR3 has 16 residues. Deletions cut 1 base from V and 3 bases from J, with 13 bases between. The CDR3 region is CASSLRLAEDTGELFF. DNA for the CDR3: TGCGCCAGCAGCTTGCGCCTAGCAGAGGACACCGGGGAGCTGTTTTTT.